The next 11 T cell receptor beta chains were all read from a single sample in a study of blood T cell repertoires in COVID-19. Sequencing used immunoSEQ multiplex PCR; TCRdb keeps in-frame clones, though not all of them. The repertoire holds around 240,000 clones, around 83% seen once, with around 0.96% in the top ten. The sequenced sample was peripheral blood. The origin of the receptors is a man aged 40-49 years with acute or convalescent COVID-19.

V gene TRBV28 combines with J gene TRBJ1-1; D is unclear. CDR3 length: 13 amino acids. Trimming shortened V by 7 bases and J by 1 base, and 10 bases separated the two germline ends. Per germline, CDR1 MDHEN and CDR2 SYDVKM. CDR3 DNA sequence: TGTGCCAGCAATGATGGCCCGAACACTGAAGCTTTCTTT. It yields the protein CASNDGPNTEAFF.

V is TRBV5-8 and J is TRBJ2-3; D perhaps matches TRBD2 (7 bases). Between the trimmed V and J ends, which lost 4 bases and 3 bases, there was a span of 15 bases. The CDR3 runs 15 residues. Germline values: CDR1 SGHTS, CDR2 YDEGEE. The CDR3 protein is CASSVRGGYTDTQYF. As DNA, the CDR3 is TGTGCCAGCAGCGTTAGGGGGGGCTATACAGATACGCAGTATTTT.

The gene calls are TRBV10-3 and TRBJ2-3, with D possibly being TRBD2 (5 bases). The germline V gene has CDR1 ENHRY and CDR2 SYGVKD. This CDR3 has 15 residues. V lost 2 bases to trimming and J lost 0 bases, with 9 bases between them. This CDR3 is CAISEGLPSTDTQYF. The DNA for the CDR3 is TGTGCCATCAGTGAGGGACTTCCGAGCACAGATACGCAGTATTTT.

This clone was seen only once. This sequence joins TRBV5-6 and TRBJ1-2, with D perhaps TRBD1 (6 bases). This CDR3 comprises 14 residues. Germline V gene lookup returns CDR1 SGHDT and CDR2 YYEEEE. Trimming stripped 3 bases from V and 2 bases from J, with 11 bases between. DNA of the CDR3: TGTGCCAGCAGCTGGGACACCAAGAACTATGGCTACACCTTC. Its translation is CASSWDTKNYGYTF.

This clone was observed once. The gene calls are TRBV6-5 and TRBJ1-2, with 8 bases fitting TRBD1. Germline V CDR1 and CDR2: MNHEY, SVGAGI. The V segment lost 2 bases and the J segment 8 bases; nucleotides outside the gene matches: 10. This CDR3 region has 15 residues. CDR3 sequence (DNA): TGTGCCAGCAGTTACCTCGGACCAGGGGGCGACGGCTACACCTTC. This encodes CASSYLGPGGDGYTF.

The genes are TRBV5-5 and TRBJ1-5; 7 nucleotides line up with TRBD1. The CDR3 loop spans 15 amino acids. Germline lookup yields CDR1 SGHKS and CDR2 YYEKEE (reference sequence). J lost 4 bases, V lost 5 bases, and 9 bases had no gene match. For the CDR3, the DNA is TGTGCCAGCAGTTTTGATACACAGGGGAATCAGCCCCAGCATTTT. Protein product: CASSFDTQGNQPQHF.

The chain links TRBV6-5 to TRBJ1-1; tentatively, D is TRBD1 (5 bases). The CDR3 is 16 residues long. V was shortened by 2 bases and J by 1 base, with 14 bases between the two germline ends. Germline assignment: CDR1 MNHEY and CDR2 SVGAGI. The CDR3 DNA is TGTGCCAGCAGTTACGCGGGGCGGGCGGGGAACACTGAAGCTTTCTTT. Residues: CASSYAGRAGNTEAFF.

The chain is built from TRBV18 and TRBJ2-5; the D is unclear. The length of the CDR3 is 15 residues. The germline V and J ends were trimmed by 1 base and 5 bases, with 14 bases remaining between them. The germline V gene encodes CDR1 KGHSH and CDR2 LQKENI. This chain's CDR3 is CASSPRWSSEETQYF. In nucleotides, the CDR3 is TGTGCCAGCTCACCACGGTGGTCTTCTGAGGAGACCCAGTACTTC.

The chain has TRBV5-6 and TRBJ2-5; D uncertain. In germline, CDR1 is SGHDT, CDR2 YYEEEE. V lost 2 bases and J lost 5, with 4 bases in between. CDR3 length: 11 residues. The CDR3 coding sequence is TGTGCCAGCAGCTTCGGGGAGACCCAGTACTTC. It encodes CASSFGETQYF.

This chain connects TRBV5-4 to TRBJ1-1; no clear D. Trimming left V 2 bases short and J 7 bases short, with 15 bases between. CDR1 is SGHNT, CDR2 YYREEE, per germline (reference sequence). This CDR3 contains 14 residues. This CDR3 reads CASSFGQVKGEAFF. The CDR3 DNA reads TGTGCCAGCAGCTTTGGTCAGGTGAAAGGTGAAGCTTTCTTT.

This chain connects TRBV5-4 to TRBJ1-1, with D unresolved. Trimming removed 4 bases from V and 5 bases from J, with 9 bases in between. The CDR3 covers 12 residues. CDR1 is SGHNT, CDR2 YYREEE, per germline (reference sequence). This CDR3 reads CASSGRGTEAFF. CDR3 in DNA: TGTGCCAGCAGCGGACGCGGGACTGAAGCTTTCTTT.